Reported below is one T cell receptor beta chain. Germline V gene sequence: CDR1 SGHRS, CDR2 YFSETQ. The CDR3 totals 15 residues. Trimming removed 2 bases at V and 8 bases at J, with 19 bases between. Data came from immunoSEQ multiplex PCR; TCRdb stores just in-frame clones and leaves some out. There are approximately 22,000 clones in the sample; 60% to 80% occur only once, and 6% to 8% lies in the top ten. The data are from a study of PD-1 blockade in classical Hodgkin lymphoma. Time point specified: cycle 4 day 1 (C4D1), after more than 5 weeks of nivolumab. The patients all showed relapse after autologous stem cell transplantation, while their brentuximab vedotin exposure varied.

The source is a human donor with classical Hodgkin lymphoma. The chain recombines TRBV5-1 with TRBJ2-5; possible D gene TRBD2, 7 bases. The sequenced sample was peripheral blood mononuclear cells (PBMCs), obtained before the fourth cycle of nivolumab. CDR3 nucleotides: TGCGCCAGCAGCTTAGGCGGGGGCCCCCAGTTAACCCAGTACTTC. This sequence encodes CASSLGGGPQLTQYF.